This entry lists 22 T cell receptor beta chains sequenced from one sample in a study of blood T cells in healthy people across ages. Combining a sample-barcoded 5' primer with a J-beta primer mix, a second PCR ran for about 6 to 12 cycles. Using its own MiXCR run on the 5' RACE reads, TCRdb lists one record per CDR3 protein. The sample gives about 720,000 distinct CDR3 sequences, approximately 22% of which show up once; around 22% is in the top ten. Sequencing was carried out using blood. All receptors derive from a man aged 65-85 years in good health.

The chain is built from TRBV29-1 and TRBJ1-1, with TRBD1 matching 9 bases. The germline V gene has CDR1 SQVTM and CDR2 ANQGSEA. V lost 5 bases and J lost 4; bases outside the gene matches: 8. The CDR3 length is 14 residues. The DNA for the CDR3 is TGCAGCGTTATTTTGACAGGGGGTAGCACTGAAGCTTTCTTT. Protein: CSVILTGGSTEAFF.

The chain couples TRBV12-3 or TRBV12-4 to TRBJ1-2; the D gene is possibly TRBD1 (6 bases). Trimming stripped 6 bases from V and 8 bases from J, with 16 bases between. CDR3 length: 13 amino acids. The CDR3 nucleotides read TGTGCCAGCAGGGCAGGGGACGCCGGGGGCTACACCTTC. Protein: CASRAGDAGGYTF.

This chain connects TRBV5-1 to TRBJ2-1; 8 bases line up with TRBD1. The CDR3 has 13 amino acids. After removal of 3 bases from V and 9 bases from J, the junction contained 5 bases not matched to a gene. Germline-derived CDR1 and CDR2 are SGHRS and YFSETQ. The CDR3 DNA reads TGCGCCAGCAGCTGGGATGGACAGGGTGAGCAGTTCTTC. Its protein is CASSWDGQGEQFF. The full variable domain, its missing parts supplied by reference TRBV5-1 and TRBJ2-1, is KAGVTQTPRYLIKTRGQQVTLSCSPISGHRSVSWYQQTPGQGLQFLFEYFSETQRNKGNFPGRFSGRQFSNSRSEMNVSTLELGDSALYLCASSWDGQGEQFFGPGTRLTVL.

The table lists this clonotype with many counts. V is TRBV5-1 and J is TRBJ1-3, with D hard to call. Trimming removed 3 bases from V and 1 base from J, with 8 bases in between. CDR1 and CDR2 (germline): SGHRS, YFSETQ. This CDR3 has 14 amino acids. CDR3 amino acids: CASSYGESGNTIYF. CDR3 DNA: TGCGCCAGCAGCTACGGGGAATCTGGAAACACCATATATTTT.

This clonotype showed up many times. The rearrangement uses TRBV6-6 and TRBJ2-5; D possibly uses TRBD1 or TRBD2 (6 bases each). The DNA end lines up better with TRBJ2-1; the J call may be wrong. This CDR3 comprises 16 residues. CDR1 and CDR2 (germline): MNHNY, SVGAGI (reference sequence). Here the CDR3 reads CASRRGERGRTREQFF. As DNA, the CDR3 is TGTGCCAGCAGAAGGGGGGAGAGGGGTAGGACCCGTGAGCAGTTCTTC.

Ten or more counts support this clonotype. This chain links TRBV6-6 with TRBJ2-7; 9 bases match TRBD1. This CDR3 comprises 14 residues. Germline V gives CDR1 MNHNY, CDR2 SVGAGI (reference sequence). V dropped 0 bases and J dropped 5; count of bases not matched to a gene: 2. CDR3 sequence reads: CASSYSGQGNEQYF. DNA for the CDR3: TGTGCCAGCAGTTACTCGGGACAGGGCAACGAGCAGTACTTC.

This clonotype has more than one count but fewer than ten. The V call is TRBV20-1, the J call TRBJ1-1; the D is unclear. Germline CDR1 DFQATT, CDR2 SNEGSKA (reference sequence). V lost 6 bases and J lost 6, with 11 bases in between. This CDR3 region has 11 residues. CDR3 amino acids: CSAEVFPEAFF. DNA for the CDR3: TGCAGTGCGGAGGTGTTCCCTGAAGCTTTCTTT.

V gene TRBV7-3 combines with J gene TRBJ2-3; the match to TRBD2 covers 15 bases. Per the germline V gene, CDR1 is SGHTA and CDR2 is FQGTGA. V was clipped by 5 bases and J by 1 base; unmatched bases: 7. The CDR3 loop spans 18 amino acids. The DNA for the CDR3 is TGTGCCAGCAGCAAGGGACTAGCGGGAGGATGGGGCACAGATACGCAGTATTTT. Its translation: CASSKGLAGGWGTDTQYF. Looking up the rest from reference TRBV7-3 and TRBJ2-3 gives the full variable domain: GAGVSQTPSNKVTEKGKYVELRCDPISGHTALYWYRQSLGQGPEFLIYFQGTGAADDSGLPNDRFFAVRPEGSVSTLKIQRTERGDSAVYLCASSKGLAGGWGTDTQYFGPGTRLTVL.

The chain's CDR3 is CASSLAPGGDTEAFF. CDR3 coding DNA: TGTGCCAGCAGCTTGGCCCCAGGGGGAGACACTGAAGCTTTCTTT. The chain employs TRBV7-9 and TRBJ1-1; 7 bases map to TRBD1. From germline, CDR1 is SEHNR and CDR2 FQNEAQ (reference sequence). The CDR3 loop spans 15 amino acids. V trimming: 3 bases; J trimming: 3 bases; junction bases outside the gene matches: 7.

The gene calls are TRBV20-1 and TRBJ2-5; 7 bases agree with TRBD2. J was trimmed by 5 bases and V by 6 bases; bases with no gene match: 12. This CDR3 spans 14 amino acids. CDR1 is DFQATT, CDR2 SNEGSKA, per germline (reference sequence). CDR3 sequence: CSAATLRGIETQYF. CDR3 bases: TGCAGTGCCGCAACCTTGCGGGGGATCGAGACCCAGTACTTC.

In this sample, this clonotype turned up a few times. The J gene is TRBJ1-2, the V gene TRBV15; D remains unclear. CDR1 and CDR2 from the germline V gene are LNHNV and YYDKDF (reference sequence). Trimming cost V 0 bases and J 7 bases, with 15 bases left between them. This CDR3 region has 15 residues. The CDR3 nucleotides read TGTGCCACCAGCAGAGATCTAGGCAAGAGCGGTGGCTACACCTTC. This codes for CATSRDLGKSGGYTF.

The genes are TRBV20-1 and TRBJ1-1; TRBD1 might be the D (6 bases). Germline CDR1 is DFQATT and CDR2 is SNEGSKA (reference sequence). The length of the CDR3 is 16 residues. V lost 3 bases, J lost 0 bases, and 17 bases lay in between. CDR3 sequence reads: CSASRGGANLNTEAFF. CDR3 nucleotide sequence: TGCAGTGCTAGCCGGGGGGGGGCCAATCTGAACACTGAAGCTTTCTTT.

The chain joins TRBV25-1 to TRBJ1-1, with D possibly matching TRBD1 (6 bases). This CDR3 is 18 amino acids long. Germline CDR1 MGHDK, CDR2 SYGVNS. V was pared by 1 base and J by 11 bases, with 29 bases between. CDR3 nucleotides: TGTGCCAGCAGTGAATTCCAGGATGAGAGCGGGGGGGGCTGGGGGGCTTTCTTT. It yields the protein CASSEFQDESGGGWGAFF.

This clonotype was picked up a small number of times. In DNA, the CDR3 is TGTGCCAGCTCACCTCCAACCCGAGTTGGGGATGAGCAGTTCTTC. Its translation: CASSPPTRVGDEQFF. The chain links TRBV18 to TRBJ2-1; D is unclear. The CDR3 consists of 15 residues. Germline V gene lookup returns CDR1 KGHSH and CDR2 LQKENI. V was pared by 3 bases and J by 8 bases, with 17 bases between. Looking up the rest from reference TRBV18 and TRBJ2-1 gives the full variable domain: NAGVMQNPRHLVRRRGQEARLRCSPMKGHSHVYWYRQLPEEGLKFMVYLQKENIIDESGMPKERFSAEFPKEGPSILRIQQVVRGDSAAYFCASSPPTRVGDEQFFGPGTRLTVL.

The chain employs TRBV5-1 and TRBJ1-1; perhaps TRBD1 as D (5 bases). The CDR3 covers 15 residues. Trimming cost V 0 bases and J 5 bases, with 14 bases left between them. Germline assignment: CDR1 SGHRS and CDR2 YFSETQ. The CDR3: CASSLGKVGGTEAFF. The DNA of the CDR3 is TGCGCCAGCAGCTTGGGAAAGGTCGGGGGGACTGAAGCTTTCTTT.

This clonotype was seen a handful of times. The genes are TRBV3-1 and TRBJ2-1; the D gene is possibly TRBD1 (7 bases). The CDR3 length is 16 residues. With 4 bases removed from V and 5 bases from J, the gap between germline ends came to 18 bases. Germline values: CDR1 LGHDT, CDR2 YNNKEL (reference sequence). As DNA, the CDR3 is TGTGCCAGCAGCCCCCCCCGGCCAGGGGGGAACAATGAGCAGTTCTTC. This translates into CASSPPRPGGNNEQFF.

This clonotype was seen a handful of times. The rearrangement uses TRBV15 and TRBJ1-6, with D possibly being TRBD1 (6 bases). V lost 9 bases and J lost 4, with 13 bases in between. Per germline, CDR1 LNHNV and CDR2 YYDKDF (reference sequence). The CDR3 spans 14 residues. For the CDR3, the DNA is TGTGCCACGAGCTGGGGGCAATATAATTCACCCCTCCACTTT. It is translated as CATSWGQYNSPLHF.

The V call is TRBV7-8, the J call TRBJ2-7; 8 bases are a match to TRBD2. After removal of 1 base from V and 4 bases from J, the junction contained 15 bases not matched to a gene. CDR1 and CDR2 from the germline V gene are SGHVS and FQNEAQ. CDR3 size: 18 residues. The DNA of the CDR3 is TGTGCCAGCAGCTTAGGCGCTGTTGGCGGGGGGAATATTTACGAGCAGTACTTC. Its protein is CASSLGAVGGGNIYEQYF. The whole variable domain, filled in from reference TRBV7-8 and TRBJ2-7, reads GAGVSQSPRYKVAKRGQDVALRCDPISGHVSLFWYQQALGQGPEFLTYFQNEAQLDKSGLPSDRFFAERPEGSVSTLKIQRTQQEDSAVYLCASSLGAVGGGNIYEQYFGPGTRLTVT.

A note on this clonotype: At one boundary the junction diverges from the germline segment, which might be a read error. This chain connects TRBV12-3 or TRBV12-4 to TRBJ2-1; unclear D gene. The CDR3 is 15 amino acids. CDR3 nucleotides: TGTGCCAGCAGTTTAATGCAGGAAAAGGAAGGTGAGCAATTCTTC. This codes for CASSLMQEKEGEQFF.

This sequence joins TRBV19 and TRBJ2-3, with 7 bases matching TRBD2. Germline CDR1 is LNHDA and CDR2 is SQIVND (reference sequence). This CDR3 is built from 19 residues. Losses at the gene ends were 3 bases for V and 2 bases for J; bases not matched to a gene: 17. Here the CDR3 DNA reads TGTGCCAGTAGTATGAGCGCTAGCGGTGTACCCCAGATCACAGATACGCAGTATTTT. It yields the protein CASSMSASGVPQITDTQYF.

A few counts support this clonotype. The V gene is TRBV15, the J gene TRBJ1-4; D uncertain. The CDR3 loop spans 15 amino acids. Germline V CDR1 and CDR2: LNHNV, YYDKDF (reference sequence). Trimming stripped 8 bases from V and 5 bases from J, with 18 bases between. CDR3 bases: TGTGCCACCGGGAGTGCGGCAGCTTTAAATGAAAAACTGTTTTTT. This sequence encodes CATGSAAALNEKLFF.

This clonotype was seen a few times. DNA for the CDR3: TGCGCCAGCAGCTTTAGCGGGGGGATCACCGGGGAGCTGTTTTTT. Translated, it gives CASSFSGGITGELFF. The V call is TRBV5-1, the J call TRBJ2-2; 10 bases are a match to TRBD2. J gave up 4 bases and V 2 bases, and 2 bases lay outside the gene matches. CDR1 is SGHRS, CDR2 YFSETQ, per germline. The CDR3 contains 15 residues.